Each of the 25 T cell receptor beta chains below was sequenced from the same sample in a study of control samples from healthy donors and cancer patients. TCRdb's table, derived via immunoSEQ multiplex PCR, lists solely in-frame clones and lacks some. The table shows about 100,000 clones, with more than 85% occurring only once. The sample consisted of blood. Every receptor here comes from a woman in her forties or fifties in good health.

The chain recombines TRBV18 with TRBJ2-5, with D perhaps TRBD1 or TRBD2 (5 bases each). V lost 6 bases to trimming and J lost 4 bases, with 12 bases between them. This CDR3 region has 13 residues. The germline CDR1 and CDR2 sequences are KGHSH and LQKENI. CDR3 loop: CASSPGTGETQYF. In DNA, the CDR3 is TGTGCCAGCTCTCCCGGGACGGGAGAGACCCAGTACTTC.

This clone came up once. The J gene is TRBJ2-3, the V gene TRBV4-1; the D gene is possibly TRBD2 (6 bases). CDR1 and CDR2 (germline): MGHRA, YSYEKL. There are 15 residues in the CDR3. V was trimmed by 2 bases and J by 2 bases, leaving 11 bases between them. In nucleotides, the CDR3 is TGCGCCAGCAGCCAAACGGGAGTCTACACAGATACGCAGTATTTT. Translated: CASSQTGVYTDTQYF.

This rearrangement joins TRBV11-2 to TRBJ2-2, with 7 bases aligning to TRBD2. Germline CDR1 and CDR2: SGHAT and FQNNGV. The V gene end was trimmed by 5 bases and the J gene end by 1 base; junction bases not matched to a gene: 16. The CDR3 runs to 19 residues. The CDR3 sequence is CASSHWGLTSTKNTGELFF. DNA of the CDR3: TGTGCCAGCAGCCACTGGGGCCTGACTAGCACAAAGAACACCGGGGAGCTGTTTTTT.

This chain connects TRBV19 to TRBJ2-7; no clear D gene. CDR3 size: 13 residues. Germline CDR1 is LNHDA and CDR2 is SQIVND (reference sequence). V lost 2 bases and J 3 bases, leaving 8 bases between the germline ends. For the CDR3, the DNA is TGTGCCAGTAGTATATGGGATGGCTACGAGCAGTACGTC. It specifies CASSIWDGYEQYV.

J is TRBJ2-3 and V is TRBV7-6; D gene unclear. CDR1 is SGHVS and CDR2 is FNYEAQ in the germline V gene. The CDR3 has 15 residues. V was clipped by 2 bases and J by 5 bases, with 14 bases between them. CDR3 nucleotides: TGTGCCAGCAGCTTAATATATACTCTAAGAGATACGCAGTATTTT. Encoded protein: CASSLIYTLRDTQYF.

This clone has only one observation. The chain has TRBV5-1 and TRBJ1-1, with D maybe TRBD1 (5 bases). Germline V lookup: CDR1 SGHRS, CDR2 YFSETQ. V lost 3 bases, J lost 1 base, and 10 bases lay in between. The CDR3 has 14 amino acids. The CDR3: CASSSTAPNTEAFF. CDR3 nucleotides: TGCGCCAGCAGCTCGACAGCGCCGAACACTGAAGCTTTCTTT.

The CDR3 nucleotides read TGTGCCAGTCGGGGTTTCGGAGCTTTCTTT. Its protein product is CASRGFGAFF. The chain joins TRBV6-5 to TRBJ1-1, with D unclear. CDR1 is MNHEY, CDR2 SVGAGI, per germline. V was shortened by 9 bases and J by 10 bases, with 12 bases between the two germline ends. The CDR3 consists of 10 residues.

This sequence joins TRBV19 and TRBJ2-5; 7 bases fit TRBD2. CDR3 size: 15 residues. CDR1 is LNHDA, CDR2 SQIVND, per germline (reference sequence). Trimming cost V 5 bases and J 1 base; bases outside gene matches: 7. The CDR3 here is CASSPGGTIQETQYF. CDR3 nucleotide sequence: TGTGCCAGTAGTCCAGGCGGGACTATCCAAGAGACCCAGTACTTC.

The V gene is TRBV11-2, the J gene TRBJ1-5, with 9 bases fitting TRBD1. Germline V gene data show CDR1 as SGHAT and CDR2 as FQNNGV. With V trimmed by 1 base and J by 0 bases, 4 bases remained unmatched. This CDR3 region has 17 residues. The CDR3: CASSLGMGQGSNQPQHF. DNA for the CDR3: TGTGCCAGCAGCTTAGGGATGGGACAGGGTAGCAATCAGCCCCAGCATTTT.

The J gene is TRBJ2-5, the V gene TRBV14; maybe TRBD2 (6 bases). This CDR3 is 16 amino acids long. V was shortened by 1 base and J by 2 bases, with 14 bases between the two germline ends. Germline V lookup: CDR1 SGHDN, CDR2 FVKESK. CDR3 amino acids: CASSQAGLATQETQYF. The CDR3 nucleotides are TGTGCCAGCAGCCAAGCTGGGCTAGCGACACAAGAGACCCAGTACTTC.

The V and J genes are TRBV9 and TRBJ2-2; D is unresolved. Germline CDR1 reads SGDLS; CDR2 reads YYNGEE. V lost 0 bases, J lost 0 bases, and 9 bases lay in between. This CDR3 spans 16 amino acids. The CDR3 here is CASSVVFYANTGELFF. The CDR3 DNA reads TGTGCCAGCAGCGTAGTCTTTTACGCGAACACCGGGGAGCTGTTTTTT.

In this sample, this clone turned up once. The chain recombines TRBV3-1 (or the pseudogene TRBV3-2) with TRBJ1-6; D unclear. V was trimmed by 1 base and J by 13 bases, leaving 14 bases between them. CDR1 and CDR2 from the germline V gene are LGHDT and YNNKEL (reference sequence). The CDR3 runs 14 residues. This CDR3 is CASSQGPRLRPLHF. The CDR3 bases are TGTGCCAGCAGCCAAGGCCCGCGGCTGCGTCCCCTCCACTTT.

The chain recombines TRBV4-3 with TRBJ1-5, with D hard to call. The V end was cut by 6 bases, the J end by 1 base, with 13 bases between. CDR1 and CDR2 (germline): LGHNA, YSLEER. This CDR3 has 15 residues. The CDR3 reads CASRFAVGSNQPQHF. In DNA, the CDR3 is TGCGCCAGCAGGTTCGCGGTGGGAAGCAATCAGCCCCAGCATTTT.

The chain joins TRBV18 to TRBJ1-3, with D uncertain. The CDR3 totals 13 residues. CDR1 and CDR2 (germline): KGHSH, LQKENI. Trimming shortened V by 5 bases and J by 1 base, and 6 bases separated the two germline ends. CDR3 amino acids: CASSSGSGNTIYF. The CDR3 nucleotides are TGTGCCAGCTCATCTGGATCTGGAAACACCATATATTTT.

The chain recombines TRBV4-2 with TRBJ2-7, with D tentatively TRBD2 (7 bases). The CDR3 has 16 residues. V was trimmed by 4 bases and J by 2 bases, leaving 18 bases between them. The germline CDR1 and CDR2 sequences are LGHNA and YNFKEQ. DNA of the CDR3: TGTGCCAGCAGCCGGGCGGGCGGGGGCCCTCCCTACGAGCAGTACTTC. It specifies CASSRAGGGPPYEQYF.

This clone was observed once. The rearrangement links TRBV7-6 to TRBJ1-5; the D gene is possibly TRBD1 (6 bases). The CDR3 is made up of 13 amino acids. V was cut by 1 base and J by 6 bases, with 7 bases left in between. Germline V gene lookup returns CDR1 SGHVS and CDR2 FNYEAQ. The CDR3 nucleotides read TGTGCCAGCAGCTTAGGAGGGGGTCAGCCCCAGCATTTT. It specifies CASSLGGGQPQHF. The variable domain in full, completed from reference TRBV7-6 and TRBJ1-5, reads GAGVSQSPRYKVTKRGQDVALRCDPISGHVSLYWYRQALGQGPEFLTYFNYEAQQDKSGLPNDRFSAERPEGSISTLTIQRTEQRDSAMYRCASSLGGGQPQHFGDGTRLSIL.

This sequence joins TRBV7-6 and TRBJ1-4, with D possibly matching TRBD1 (5 bases). The CDR3 has 15 residues. The ends were cut back, 5 bases at V and 7 bases at J, with 17 bases in the middle. Germline V CDR1 and CDR2: SGHVS, FNYEAQ. CDR3 sequence reads: CASSPAGGLSEKLFF. The CDR3 DNA reads TGTGCCAGCAGCCCGGCGGGGGGACTATCTGAAAAACTGTTTTTT.

The chain combines TRBV7-9 with TRBJ1-2, with D possibly matching TRBD1 (5 bases). The CDR3 loop spans 14 amino acids. Germline CDR1 and CDR2: SEHNR and FQNEAQ (reference sequence). Trimming removed 5 bases from V and 8 bases from J, with 18 bases in between. The CDR3 region is CASSPSTRGRGYTF. CDR3 nucleotides: TGTGCCAGCAGCCCCTCGACACGGGGACGAGGCTACACCTTC. Combining the CDR3 with reference TRBV7-9 and TRBJ1-2 gives the whole variable domain DTGVSQNPRHKITKRGQNVTFRCDPISEHNRLYWYRQTLGQGPEFLTYFQNEAQLEKSRLLSDRFSAERPKGSFSTLEIQRTEQGDSAMYLCASSPSTRGRGYTFGSGTRLTVV.

J is TRBJ1-5 and V is TRBV7-2; D might be TRBD1 (6 bases). Trimming cost V 1 base and J 2 bases, with 12 bases left between them. Per the germline V gene, CDR1 is SGHTA and CDR2 is FQGNSA. The length of the CDR3 is 16 residues. CDR3 nucleotides: TGTGCCAGCAGCTTAGAAGGCAGGGGAGGCAATCAGCCCCAGCATTTT. Its translation: CASSLEGRGGNQPQHF.

This chain connects TRBV7-2 to TRBJ2-5; D is ambiguous. The germline gives CDR1 SGHTA, CDR2 FQGNSA. Trimming cost V 3 bases and J 2 bases, with 10 bases left between them. The CDR3 is 14 residues long. The CDR3 here is CASSFRQNQETQYF. The CDR3 DNA reads TGTGCCAGCAGCTTTCGACAAAATCAAGAGACCCAGTACTTC.

The chain's CDR3 is CASSDQTGVYNEQFF. The DNA for the CDR3 is TGTGCCAGCTCAGACCAAACGGGGGTCTACAATGAGCAGTTCTTC. The chain uses TRBV18 and TRBJ2-1; a weak D match, TRBD2 (6 bases). CDR1 is KGHSH and CDR2 is LQKENI in the germline V gene. Trimming cost V 5 bases and J 3 bases, with 14 bases left between them. This CDR3 region has 15 residues.

On this clone: The junction differs from germline at one of its ends, possibly a read error. The chain joins TRBV14 to TRBJ2-1; TRBD1 or TRBD2 may be the D gene (6 bases each). The CDR3 is 15 amino acids. Germline V lookup: CDR1 SGHDN, CDR2 FVKESK. The CDR3 DNA sequence: TGTGCCAGCAGACAAGTCGGGGGCCGCCTTGGGGAGCAGTTCTTC. As protein: CASRQVGGRLGEQFF.

This rearrangement joins TRBV10-3 to TRBJ2-7; unclear D gene. Trimming shortened V by 3 bases and J by 6 bases, and 15 bases separated the two germline ends. In germline, CDR1 is ENHRY, CDR2 SYGVKD. The CDR3 sequence is 14 residues long. The CDR3 spells CAISEGRSVGEQYF. The CDR3 region has the DNA TGTGCCATCAGTGAAGGCAGGTCCGTCGGCGAGCAGTACTTC.

The CDR3: CASSLRESSYNEQFF. The CDR3 DNA reads as TGTGCCAGCAGCTTGAGGGAAAGCTCCTACAATGAGCAGTTCTTC. The J gene is TRBJ2-1, the V gene TRBV5-4, with D hard to call. The CDR3 length is 15 residues. Germline CDR1 is SGHNT and CDR2 is YYREEE (reference sequence). V lost 1 base, J lost 0 bases, and 8 bases lay in between.

The chain employs TRBV10-2 and TRBJ1-1, with D hard to call. V was pared by 4 bases and J by 4 bases, with 10 bases between. The CDR3 is made up of 13 amino acids. Germline V CDR1 and CDR2: WSHSY, SAAADI. CDR3 region: CASSVRAFTEAFF. DNA for the CDR3: TGCGCCAGCAGTGTCAGAGCCTTCACTGAAGCTTTCTTT.